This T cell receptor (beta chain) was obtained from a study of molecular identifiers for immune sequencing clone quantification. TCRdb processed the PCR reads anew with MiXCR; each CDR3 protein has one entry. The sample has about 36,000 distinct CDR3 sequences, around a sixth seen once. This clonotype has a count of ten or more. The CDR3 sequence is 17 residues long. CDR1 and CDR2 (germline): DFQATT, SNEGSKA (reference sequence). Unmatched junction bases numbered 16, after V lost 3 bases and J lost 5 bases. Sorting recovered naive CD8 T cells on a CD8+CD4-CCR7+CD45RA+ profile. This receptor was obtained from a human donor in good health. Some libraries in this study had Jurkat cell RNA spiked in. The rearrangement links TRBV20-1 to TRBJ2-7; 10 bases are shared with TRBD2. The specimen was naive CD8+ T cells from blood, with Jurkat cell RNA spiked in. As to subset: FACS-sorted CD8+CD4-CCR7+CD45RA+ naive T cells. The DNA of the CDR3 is TGCAGTGCTAGTAAGATCCCTAGCGGGAGTATCATGGACGAGCAGTACTTC. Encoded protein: CSASKIPSGSIMDEQYF.